These T cell receptor beta chains were read from a single sample in a study of CD8+CD57+ T cells in acquired aplastic anemia. One entry per CDR3 protein, called by TCRdb with MiXCR from the reads. The repertoire has fewer than 80,000 distinct CDR3 sequences, about 70% of them found once; the top ten carry approximately 81%. The sample was sorted CD4+, CD8+, or CD8+CD57+ T cells (not recorded which) from PBMCs. All receptors derive from a human donor with aplastic anemia. Each CDR3 is given with its conserved first and last residue. The order of the fields is J gene, V gene, CDR3 protein.

>TRBJ2-1|TRBV20-1
CSARGGTGQFF
>TRBJ2-5|TRBV10-3
CAIGYREGLETQYF
>TRBJ1-2|TRBV7-2
CASTPSGAYGYTF
>TRBJ1-1|TRBV11-3
CASSSDRVGTEAFF
>TRBJ2-2|TRBV10-3
CAINEGSTTGELFF
>TRBJ2-1|TRBV7-8
CASSLAGTSVYNEQFF
>TRBJ2-7|TRBV24-1
CATSDVSGSIDEQYF
>TRBJ2-3|TRBV2
CASSESGGGTDTQYF
>TRBJ1-1|TRBV24-1
CATSDLVSTEAFF
>TRBJ1-3|TRBV7-9
CASKKGTGNTIYF
>TRBJ1-4|TRBV15
CATSRGLTNREKLFF
>TRBJ2-3|TRBV20-1
CSARLSDTQYF
>TRBJ1-4|TRBV6-1
CASGSQANEKLFF
>TRBJ2-7|TRBV13
CASSSGLESYEQYF
>TRBJ2-7|TRBV27
CASSSPWTGSYEQYF
>TRBJ1-3|TRBV7-8
CASSPRGGQRNTIYF
>TRBJ1-2|TRBV7-9
CASSLEGTGGYGYTF
>TRBJ2-5|TRBV10-3
CAITQDPVSTGETQYF
>TRBJ2-5|TRBV15
CATSRDQAGSVWETQYF
>TRBJ2-5|TRBV20-1
CSAAGGGRGRETQYF
>TRBJ1-1|TRBV7-9
CASSLVEGAEAFF
>TRBJ2-6|TRBV2
CASRQVFSGANVLTF
>TRBJ1-2|TRBV19
CASSKGTGNYGYTF
>TRBJ2-7|TRBV6-1
CASSESERDRRYEQYF
>TRBJ2-1|TRBV7-8
CASSPSSGGSYNEQFF
>TRBJ2-2|TRBV19
CASSIKALTGELFF
>TRBJ2-5|TRBV7-9
CASSLDLGETQYF
>TRBJ1-2|TRBV5-4
CASSLDRDSGYTF